What follows is one TCR beta chain and its context. The study counted Cohort 3 donors as recovered given two negative PCRs, clearance, or symptom resolution. Here immunoSEQ multiplex PCR was the method, and the copy in TCRdb shows in-frame clones only, minus some. This sample has about 320,000 clones, with around nine tenths found just once. The sample belongs to a study of blood T cell repertoires in COVID-19. Study-wide context: Collection of acute and convalescent COVID-19 samples took place in the United States, Italy and Spain.

The germline CDR1 and CDR2 sequences are MNHEY and SVGAGI. CDR3 length: 15 residues. The V gene lost 7 bases and the J gene lost 0 bases, with 13 bases spanning the gap. This chain links TRBV6-5 with TRBJ1-5; D gene ambiguous. Sequencing was carried out using PBMCs or T cells enriched from blood (not recorded which). The TCR comes from a young woman who had recovered from COVID-19. The CDR3 here is CASTILQSSNQPQHF. CDR3 nucleotide sequence: TGTGCCAGCACCATTTTACAGTCTAGCAATCAGCCCCAGCATTTT.